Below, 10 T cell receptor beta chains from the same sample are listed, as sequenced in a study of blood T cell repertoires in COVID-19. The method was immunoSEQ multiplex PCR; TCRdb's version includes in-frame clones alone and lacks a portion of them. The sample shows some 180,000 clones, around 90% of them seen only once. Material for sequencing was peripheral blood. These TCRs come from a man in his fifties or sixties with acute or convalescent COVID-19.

The CDR3 coding sequence is TGTGCCAGTAGTTTACCGGGACAGGAGAACAATGAGCAGTTCTTC. Its translation: CASSLPGQENNEQFF. This rearrangement joins TRBV19 to TRBJ2-1; 8 bases line up with TRBD1. This CDR3 has 15 amino acids. The junction had 8 bases not matched to a gene; V was cut back by 5 bases and J by 5 bases. Germline CDR1 and CDR2: LNHDA and SQIVND (reference sequence). The variable domain in full, completed from reference TRBV19 and TRBJ2-1, reads DGGITQSPKYLFRKEGQNVTLSCEQNLNHDAMYWYRQDPGQGLRLIYYSQIVNDFQKGDIAEGYSVSREKKESFPLTVTSAQKNPTAFYLCASSLPGQENNEQFFGPGTRLTVL.

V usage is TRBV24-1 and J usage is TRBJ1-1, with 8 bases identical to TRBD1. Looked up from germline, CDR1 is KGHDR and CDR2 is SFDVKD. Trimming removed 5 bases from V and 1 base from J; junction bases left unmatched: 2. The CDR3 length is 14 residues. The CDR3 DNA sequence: TGTGCCACCAGTGCCGGGACAGGGAACACTGAAGCTTTCTTT. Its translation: CATSAGTGNTEAFF.

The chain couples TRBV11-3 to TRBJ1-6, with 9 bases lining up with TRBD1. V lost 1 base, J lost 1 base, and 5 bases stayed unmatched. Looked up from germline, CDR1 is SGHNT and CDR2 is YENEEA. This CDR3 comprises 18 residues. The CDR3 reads CASSLGTGDISYNSPLHF. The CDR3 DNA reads TGTGCCAGCAGCTTAGGGACAGGGGATATTTCCTATAATTCACCCCTCCACTTT.

The CDR3 loop is CASSYRATNEKLFF. CDR3 coding DNA: TGTGCCAGCAGTTACCGGGCAACTAATGAAAAACTGTTTTTT. The chain couples TRBV6-5 to TRBJ1-4; unclear D gene. Germline assignment: CDR1 MNHEY and CDR2 SVGAGI. The CDR3 consists of 14 residues. The V gene lost 2 bases and the J gene lost 0 bases, with 4 bases spanning the gap.

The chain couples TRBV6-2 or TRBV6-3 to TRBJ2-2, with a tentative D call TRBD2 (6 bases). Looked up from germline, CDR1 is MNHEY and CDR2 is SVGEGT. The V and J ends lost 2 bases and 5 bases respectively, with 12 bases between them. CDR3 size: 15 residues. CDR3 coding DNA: TGTGCCAGCAGTTACGTGGAGGGAAGAACCGGGGAGCTGTTTTTT. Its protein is CASSYVEGRTGELFF.

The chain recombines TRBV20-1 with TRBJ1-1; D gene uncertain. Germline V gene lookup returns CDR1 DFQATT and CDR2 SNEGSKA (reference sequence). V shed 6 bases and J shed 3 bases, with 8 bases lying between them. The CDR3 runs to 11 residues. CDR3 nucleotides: TGCAGTGCCCAATCCCACACTGAAGCTTTCTTT. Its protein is CSAQSHTEAFF.

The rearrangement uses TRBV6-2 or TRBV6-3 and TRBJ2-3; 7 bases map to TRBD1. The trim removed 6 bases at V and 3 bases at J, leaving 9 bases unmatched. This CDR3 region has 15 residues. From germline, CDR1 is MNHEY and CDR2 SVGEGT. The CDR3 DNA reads TGTGCCAGCAGCCGCCCGACAGGGAAGACAGATACGCAGTATTTT. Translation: CASSRPTGKTDTQYF.

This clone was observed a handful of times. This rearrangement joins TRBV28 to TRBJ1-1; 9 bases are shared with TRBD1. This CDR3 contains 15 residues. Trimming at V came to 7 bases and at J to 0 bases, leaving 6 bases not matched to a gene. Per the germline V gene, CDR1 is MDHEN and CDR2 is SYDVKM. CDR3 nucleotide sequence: TGTGCCAGCATTCCCGGGACAGGGTTGAACACTGAAGCTTTCTTT. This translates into CASIPGTGLNTEAFF.

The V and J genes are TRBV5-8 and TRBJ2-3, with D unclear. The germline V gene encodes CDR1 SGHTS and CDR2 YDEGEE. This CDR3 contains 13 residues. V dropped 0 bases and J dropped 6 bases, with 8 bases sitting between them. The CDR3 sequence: CASSLGVFDTQYF. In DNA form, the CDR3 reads TGTGCCAGCAGCTTGGGAGTATTTGATACGCAGTATTTT. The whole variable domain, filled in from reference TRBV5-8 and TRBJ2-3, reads EAGVTQSPTHLIKTRGQQATLRCSPISGHTSVYWYQQALGLGLQFLLWYDEGEERNRGNFPPRFSGRQFPNYSSELNVNALELEDSALYLCASSLGVFDTQYFGPGTRLTVL.

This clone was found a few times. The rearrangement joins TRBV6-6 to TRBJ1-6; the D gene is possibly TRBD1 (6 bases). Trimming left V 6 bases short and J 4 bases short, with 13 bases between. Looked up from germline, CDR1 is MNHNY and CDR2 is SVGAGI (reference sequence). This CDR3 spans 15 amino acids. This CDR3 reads CASRPRDTYNSPLHF. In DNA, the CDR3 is TGTGCCAGCAGGCCCCGGGACACTTATAATTCACCCCTCCACTTT.